This TCR beta chain was identified during a study of blood T cells in healthy people across ages. With 0 bases clipped from V and 4 bases from J, the junction kept 6 bases outside the gene matches. This CDR3 contains 16 residues. Germline CDR1 is DFQATT and CDR2 is SNEGSKA (reference sequence). Together with a sample-barcoded 5' primer, a J-beta primer mix was included in a second PCR lasting roughly 6 to 12 cycles. TCRdb independently ran MiXCR on the 5' RACE reads; one entry per CDR3 protein. The repertoire includes 550,000 to 750,000 distinct CDR3 sequences, around 20% of them detected once, and approximately 3.6% sits in the top ten.

The sequence was obtained from a man between 65 and 85 years old in good health. The V gene is TRBV20-1, the J gene TRBJ2-1; 10 bases match TRBD2. The specimen sequenced was blood. CDR3 residues: CSARDPLAGVYNEQFF. The CDR3 region has the DNA TGCAGTGCTAGAGATCCCCTAGCGGGAGTTTACAATGAGCAGTTCTTC.